This TCR beta chain is drawn from a study of blood T cell repertoires in COVID-19. Overall study: PBMCs, B-cell-depleted T cells, or T cells were the source of the cDNA or gDNA that made up the material.

The CDR3 is 16 residues long. The V gene's germline CDR1 is SGHAT and CDR2 FQDESV (reference sequence). V shed 3 bases and J 4 bases; nucleotides not matched to a gene: 11. As handled by the study authors: Researchers report that nucleated cell counts were estimated from reference gene primer amplification. Sequenced by immunoSEQ multiplex PCR; TCRdb stores in-frame clones only, minus some. D and trimming were read from the DNA, whereas the V and J calls and clone size are those reported in that table. This sample has 150,000 to 200,000 clones; roughly 90% occur once, and the top ten carry roughly 0.56%.

The V gene is TRBV11-1, the J gene TRBJ1-1, with TRBD1 matching over 7 bases. The sequence was obtained from a man aged 50-59 years with acute or convalescent COVID-19. Material: peripheral blood. The CDR3 reads CASSFPRTGGSTEAFF. The CDR3 coding sequence is TGTGCCAGCAGCTTCCCCCGGACAGGAGGAAGCACTGAAGCTTTCTTT.